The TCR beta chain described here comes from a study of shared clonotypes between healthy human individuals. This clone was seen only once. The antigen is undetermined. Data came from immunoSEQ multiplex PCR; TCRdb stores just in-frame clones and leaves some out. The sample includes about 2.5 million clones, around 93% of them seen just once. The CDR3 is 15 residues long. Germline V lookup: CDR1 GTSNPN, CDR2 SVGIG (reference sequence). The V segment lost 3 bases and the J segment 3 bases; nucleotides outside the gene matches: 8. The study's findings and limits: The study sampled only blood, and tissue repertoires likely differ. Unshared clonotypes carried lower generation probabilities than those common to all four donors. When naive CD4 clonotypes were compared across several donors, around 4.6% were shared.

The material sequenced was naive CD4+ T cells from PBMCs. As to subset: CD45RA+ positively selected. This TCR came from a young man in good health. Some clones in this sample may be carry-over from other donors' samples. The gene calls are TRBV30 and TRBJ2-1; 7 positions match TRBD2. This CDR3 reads CAWRGREGRYNEQFF. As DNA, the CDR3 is TGTGCCTGGAGGGGGAGGGAGGGGCGCTACAATGAGCAGTTCTTC.